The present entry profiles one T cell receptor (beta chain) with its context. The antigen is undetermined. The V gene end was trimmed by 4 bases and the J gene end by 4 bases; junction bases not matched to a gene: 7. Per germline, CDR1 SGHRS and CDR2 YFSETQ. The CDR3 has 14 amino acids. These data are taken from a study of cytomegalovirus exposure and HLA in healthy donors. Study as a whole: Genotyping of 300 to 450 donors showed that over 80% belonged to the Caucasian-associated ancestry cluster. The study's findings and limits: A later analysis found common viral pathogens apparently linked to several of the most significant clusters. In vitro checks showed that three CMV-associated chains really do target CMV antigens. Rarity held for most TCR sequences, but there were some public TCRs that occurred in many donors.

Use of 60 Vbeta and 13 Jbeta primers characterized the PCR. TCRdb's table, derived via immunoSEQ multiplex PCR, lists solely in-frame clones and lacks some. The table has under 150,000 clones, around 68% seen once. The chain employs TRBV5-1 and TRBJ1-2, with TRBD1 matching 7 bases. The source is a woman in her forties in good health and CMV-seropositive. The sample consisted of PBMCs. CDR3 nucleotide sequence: TGCGCCAGCAGCCAAGGGGCAGGGGGCTATGGCTACACCTTC. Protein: CASSQGAGGYGYTF. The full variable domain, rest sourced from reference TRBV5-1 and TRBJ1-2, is KAGVTQTPRYLIKTRGQQVTLSCSPISGHRSVSWYQQTPGQGLQFLFEYFSETQRNKGNFPGRFSGRQFSNSRSEMNVSTLELGDSALYLCASSQGAGGYGYTFGSGTRLTVV.